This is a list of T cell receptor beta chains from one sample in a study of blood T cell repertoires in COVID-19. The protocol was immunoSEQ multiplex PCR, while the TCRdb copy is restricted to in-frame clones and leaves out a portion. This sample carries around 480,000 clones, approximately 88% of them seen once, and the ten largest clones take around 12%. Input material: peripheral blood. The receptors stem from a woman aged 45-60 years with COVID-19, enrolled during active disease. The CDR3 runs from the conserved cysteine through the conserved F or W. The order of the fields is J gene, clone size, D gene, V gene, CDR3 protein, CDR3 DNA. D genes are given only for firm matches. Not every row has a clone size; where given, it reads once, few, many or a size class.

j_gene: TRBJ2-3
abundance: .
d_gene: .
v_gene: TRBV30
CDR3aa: CACLEEGRSDTQYF
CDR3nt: TGTGCCTGCCTCGAGGAGGGACGCTCAGATACGCAGTATTTT

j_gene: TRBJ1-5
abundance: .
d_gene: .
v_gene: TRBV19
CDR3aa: CASSIDRRLRQPQHF
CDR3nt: TGTGCCAGTAGTATAGATCGGCGGTTGAGGCAGCCCCAGCATTTT

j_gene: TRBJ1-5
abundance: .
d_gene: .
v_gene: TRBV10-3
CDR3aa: CAIRSGYSNQPQHF
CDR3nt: TGTGCCATCAGGAGTGGTTATAGCAATCAGCCCCAGCATTTT

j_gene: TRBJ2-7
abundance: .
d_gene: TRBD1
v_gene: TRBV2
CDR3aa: CASSEEGTGVYEQYF
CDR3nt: TGTGCCAGCAGTGAAGAGGGGACAGGGGTCTACGAGCAGTACTTC

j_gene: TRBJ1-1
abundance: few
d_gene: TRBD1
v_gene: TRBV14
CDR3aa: CASSQRQGSSAFF
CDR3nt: TGTGCCAGCAGCCAGAGACAGGGGAGTTCAGCTTTCTTT

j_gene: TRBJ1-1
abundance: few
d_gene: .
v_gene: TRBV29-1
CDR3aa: CSVGIDSPRGPEAFF
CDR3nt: TGCAGCGTTGGTATCGACAGTCCTCGAGGCCCTGAAGCTTTCTTT

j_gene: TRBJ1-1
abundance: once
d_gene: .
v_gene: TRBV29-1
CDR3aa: CSYTGNTEAFF
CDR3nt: TGCAGCTATACCGGGAACACTGAAGCTTTCTTT

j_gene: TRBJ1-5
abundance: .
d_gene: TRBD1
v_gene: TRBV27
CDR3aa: CASSRQGVKQPQHF
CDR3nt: TGTGCCAGCAGTCGACAGGGTGTTAAGCAGCCCCAGCATTTT

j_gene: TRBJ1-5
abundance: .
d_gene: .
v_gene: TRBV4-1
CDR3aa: CASSQARDSYQPQHF
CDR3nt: TGCGCCAGCAGCCAAGCCAGGGATAGTTATCAGCCCCAGCATTTT

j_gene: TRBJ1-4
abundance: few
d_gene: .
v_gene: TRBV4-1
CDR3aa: CASRRREATNEKLFF
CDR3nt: TGCGCCAGCAGACGCAGGGAAGCAACTAATGAAAAACTGTTTTTT

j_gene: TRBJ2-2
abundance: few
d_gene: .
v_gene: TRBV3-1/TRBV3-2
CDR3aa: CASSQPTGTGELFF
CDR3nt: TGTGCCAGCAGCCAACCCACAGGGACCGGGGAGCTGTTTTTT

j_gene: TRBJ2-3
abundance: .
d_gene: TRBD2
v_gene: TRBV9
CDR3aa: CASSVARSGGDTQYF
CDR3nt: TGTGCCAGCAGCGTAGCTCGTAGCGGGGGGGATACGCAGTATTTT

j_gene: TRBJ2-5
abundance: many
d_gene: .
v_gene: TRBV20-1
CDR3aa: CSANHEETQYF
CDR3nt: TGCAGTGCAAACCATGAGGAGACCCAGTACTTC

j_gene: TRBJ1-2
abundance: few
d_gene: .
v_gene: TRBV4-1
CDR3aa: CASSQVPGDNGYTF
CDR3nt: TGCGCCAGCAGCCAAGTACCCGGGGACAATGGCTACACCTTC

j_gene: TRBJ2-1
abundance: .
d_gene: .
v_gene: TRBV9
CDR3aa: CASSGGRGGQHNEQFF
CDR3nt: TGTGCCAGCAGCGGCGGTCGGGGGGGACAGCACAATGAGCAGTTCTTC

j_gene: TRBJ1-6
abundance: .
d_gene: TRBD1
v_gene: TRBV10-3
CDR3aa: CATDGGQGDTLHF
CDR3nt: TGTGCCACCGATGGGGGACAGGGTGATACCCTCCACTTT

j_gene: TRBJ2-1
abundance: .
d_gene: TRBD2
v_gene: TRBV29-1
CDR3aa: CSVGSGESYEQFF
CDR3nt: TGCAGCGTGGGTAGCGGGGAGAGCTATGAGCAGTTCTTC

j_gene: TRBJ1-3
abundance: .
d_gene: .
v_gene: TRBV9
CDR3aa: CASSVGLSTGNTIYF
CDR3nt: TGTGCCAGCAGCGTGGGACTTTCAACTGGAAACACCATATATTTT

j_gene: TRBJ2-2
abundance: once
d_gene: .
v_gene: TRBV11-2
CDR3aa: CASSLAGNAGELFF
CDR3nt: TGTGCCAGCAGCTTAGCAGGAAACGCCGGGGAGCTGTTTTTT

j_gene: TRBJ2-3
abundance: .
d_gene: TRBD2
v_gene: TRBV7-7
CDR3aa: CASSLAGGADTQYF
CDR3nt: TGTGCCAGCAGCTTAGCGGGGGGGGCAGATACGCAGTATTTT

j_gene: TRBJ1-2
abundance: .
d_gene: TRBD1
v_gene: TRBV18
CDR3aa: CASSPGQGALKVYGYTF
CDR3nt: TGTGCCAGCTCACCGGGTCAGGGGGCCCTAAAGGTCTATGGCTACACCTTC

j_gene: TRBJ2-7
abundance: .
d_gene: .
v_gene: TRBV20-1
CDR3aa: CSASSQYSPREQYF
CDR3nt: TGCAGTGCTAGTTCCCAGTATTCCCCCAGGGAGCAGTACTTC

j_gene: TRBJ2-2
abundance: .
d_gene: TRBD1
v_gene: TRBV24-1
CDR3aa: CATSRQGTGELFF
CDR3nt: TGTGCCACCAGTCGACAGGGCACCGGGGAGCTGTTTTTT

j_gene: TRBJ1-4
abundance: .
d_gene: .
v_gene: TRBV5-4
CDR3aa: CASSSGPGEKLFF
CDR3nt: TGTGCCAGCAGCTCTGGGCCTGGAGAAAAACTGTTTTTT

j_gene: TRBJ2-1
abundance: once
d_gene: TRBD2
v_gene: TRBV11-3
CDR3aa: CASSLEHLRRRGDPYNEQFF
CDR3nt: TGTGCCAGCAGCTTAGAACACCTACGGAGGCGGGGGGACCCCTACAATGAGCAGTTCTTC

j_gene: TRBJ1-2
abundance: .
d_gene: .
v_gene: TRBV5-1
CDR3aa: CASSLEGHLNYGYTF
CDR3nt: TGCGCCAGCAGCTTGGAGGGACATCTTAACTATGGCTACACCTTC

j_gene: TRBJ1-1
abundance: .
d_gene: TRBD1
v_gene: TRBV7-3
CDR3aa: CASSQGQGARAFF
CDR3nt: TGTGCCAGCAGCCAAGGACAGGGGGCGCGAGCTTTCTTT

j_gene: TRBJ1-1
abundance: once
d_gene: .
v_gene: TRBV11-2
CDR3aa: CASSLESNTEAFF
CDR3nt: TGTGCCAGCAGCTTAGAGTCAAACACTGAAGCTTTCTTT

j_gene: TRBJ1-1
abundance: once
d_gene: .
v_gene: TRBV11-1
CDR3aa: CASSLEFIVNTEAFF
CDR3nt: TGTGCCAGCAGCTTAGAATTTATAGTGAACACTGAAGCTTTCTTT

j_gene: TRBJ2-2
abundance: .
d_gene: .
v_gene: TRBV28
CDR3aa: CASSFHADTGELFF
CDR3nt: TGTGCCAGCAGTTTTCATGCGGACACCGGGGAGCTGTTTTTT

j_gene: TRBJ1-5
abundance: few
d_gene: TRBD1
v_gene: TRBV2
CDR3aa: CASRGGQNQPQHF
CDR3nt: TGTGCCAGCAGGGGGGGACAGAATCAGCCCCAGCATTTT

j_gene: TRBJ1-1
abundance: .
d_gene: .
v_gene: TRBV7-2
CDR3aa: CASSLSPFTEAFF
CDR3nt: TGTGCCAGCAGCTTATCCCCCTTCACTGAAGCTTTCTTT

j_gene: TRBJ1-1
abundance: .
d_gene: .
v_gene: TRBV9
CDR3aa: CASSRWEVGNTEAFF
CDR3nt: TGTGCCAGCAGCCGCTGGGAGGTTGGGAACACTGAAGCTTTCTTT

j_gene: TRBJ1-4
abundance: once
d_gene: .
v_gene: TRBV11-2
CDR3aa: CASRQVNEKLFF
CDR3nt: TGTGCCAGCAGACAGGTTAATGAAAAACTGTTTTTT

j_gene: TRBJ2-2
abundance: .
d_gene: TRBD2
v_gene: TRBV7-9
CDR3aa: CASKGSGGTGELFF
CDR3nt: TGTGCCAGCAAAGGTTCGGGGGGCACCGGGGAGCTGTTTTTT

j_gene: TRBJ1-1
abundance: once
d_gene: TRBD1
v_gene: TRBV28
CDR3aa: CASRRDRKNTEAFF
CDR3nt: TGTGCCAGCAGGAGGGACAGGAAAAACACTGAAGCTTTCTTT

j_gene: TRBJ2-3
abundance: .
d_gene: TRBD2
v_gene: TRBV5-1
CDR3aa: CASSLGGVRTDTQYF
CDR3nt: TGCGCCAGCAGCCTTGGGGGGGTAAGGACAGATACGCAGTATTTT

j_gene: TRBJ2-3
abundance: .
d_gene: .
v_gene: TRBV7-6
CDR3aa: CASSFAGLSTDTQYF
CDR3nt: TGTGCCAGCAGCTTTGCGGGGCTGAGCACAGATACGCAGTATTTT

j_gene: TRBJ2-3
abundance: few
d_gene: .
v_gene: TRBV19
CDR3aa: CASSIGTPPSTDTQYF
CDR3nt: TGTGCCAGTAGTATCGGGACACCCCCTAGCACAGATACGCAGTATTTT

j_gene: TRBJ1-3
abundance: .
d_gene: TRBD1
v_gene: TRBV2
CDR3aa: CASSGQGSGNTIYF
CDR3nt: TGTGCCAGCAGTGGACAGGGATCTGGAAACACCATATATTTT

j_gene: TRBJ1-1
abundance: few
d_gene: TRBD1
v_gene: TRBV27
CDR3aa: CASRDKGALGTEAFF
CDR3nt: TGTGCCAGCAGGGACAAGGGGGCGCTGGGGACTGAAGCTTTCTTT

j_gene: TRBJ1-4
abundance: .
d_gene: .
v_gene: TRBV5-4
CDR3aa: CASSDTGPNEKLFF
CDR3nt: TGTGCCAGCAGCGACACAGGGCCCAATGAAAAACTGTTTTTT

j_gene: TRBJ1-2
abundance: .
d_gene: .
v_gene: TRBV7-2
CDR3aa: CASSLSDYGYTF
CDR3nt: TGTGCCAGCAGCTTATCAGACTATGGCTACACCTTC

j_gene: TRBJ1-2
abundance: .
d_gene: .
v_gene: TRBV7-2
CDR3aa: CASSLAVANYGYTF
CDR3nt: TGTGCCAGCAGCTTAGCTGTAGCTAACTATGGCTACACCTTC

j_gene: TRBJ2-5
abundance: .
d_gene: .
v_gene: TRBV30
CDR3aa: CAGSGALKETQYF
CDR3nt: TGTGCCGGGAGTGGGGCTTTAAAAGAGACCCAGTACTTC

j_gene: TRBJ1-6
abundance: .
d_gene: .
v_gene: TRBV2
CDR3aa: CASSALSPGGSPLHF
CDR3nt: TGTGCCAGCAGTGCGCTGTCCCCAGGAGGTTCACCCCTCCACTTT